The 14 T cell receptor beta chains presented below share a single source sample, sequenced in a study of blood T cell repertoires in COVID-19. Profiling relied on immunoSEQ multiplex PCR, and the TCRdb table lists in-frame clones only, not all of them. This table has 30,000 to 45,000 clones, 70% to 90% appearing once. Sequences were obtained from peripheral blood. Receptor source: a human donor in a cohort sampled during active or convalescent COVID-19. The donor label of this sample is uncertain.

The chain joins TRBV6-1 to TRBJ2-7, with D perhaps TRBD1 (5 bases). V shed 0 bases and J shed 2 bases, with 14 bases lying between them. CDR3 length equals 16 residues. Looked up from germline, CDR1 is MNHNS and CDR2 is SASEGT. CDR3 region: CASSEARRGNTYEQYF. CDR3 DNA sequence: TGTGCCAGCAGTGAAGCGCGAAGGGGCAACACCTACGAGCAGTACTTC.

This sequence joins TRBV7-2 and TRBJ2-5; D ambiguous. CDR3 length: 15 residues. Germline CDR1 and CDR2: SGHTA and FQGNSA. Trimming shortened V by 5 bases and J by 1 base, and 14 bases separated the two germline ends. CDR3 bases: TGTGCCAGCAGCACACCAGGAAAAGGCCAAGAGACCCAGTACTTC. Its protein product is CASSTPGKGQETQYF.

This chain uses TRBV14 with TRBJ2-7; TRBD2 agrees at 14 bases. CDR3 length: 16 amino acids. With V trimmed by 4 bases and J by 6 bases, 8 bases remained unmatched. Germline V gene lookup returns CDR1 SGHDN and CDR2 FVKESK. The CDR3 protein is CASSPGTSGRRSEQYF. Written as DNA, the CDR3 is TGTGCCAGCAGCCCCGGGACTAGCGGGAGACGAAGCGAGCAGTACTTC. The entire variable domain, with the rest obtained from reference TRBV14 and TRBJ2-7, is as follows: EAGVTQFPSHSVIEKGQTVTLRCDPISGHDNLYWYRRVMGKEIKFLLHFVKESKQDESGMPNNRFLAERTGGTYSTLKVQPAELEDSGVYFCASSPGTSGRRSEQYFGPGTRLTVT.

In this sample, this clone turned up once. The rearrangement joins TRBV9 to TRBJ2-3; 7 nucleotides agree with TRBD2. Trimming removed 2 bases from V and 5 bases from J; junction bases left unmatched: 8. The CDR3 runs to 15 residues. The germline CDR1 and CDR2 sequences are SGDLS and YYNGEE. For the CDR3, the DNA is TGTGCCAGCAGCGTGGGCCCGGGGAGGGGAGATACGCAGTATTTT. This gives the protein CASSVGPGRGDTQYF.

This chain joins TRBV10-3 and TRBJ2-7; 15 positions match TRBD2. Germline V gene sequence: CDR1 ENHRY, CDR2 SYGVKD. CDR3 length: 18 amino acids. J lost 3 bases, V lost 3 bases, and 9 bases had no gene match. CDR3 amino acids: CAISERGLAGGGFYEQYF. CDR3 nucleotides: TGTGCCATCAGTGAAAGGGGACTAGCGGGAGGAGGTTTCTACGAGCAGTACTTC.

This clone has at least ten counts. V gene TRBV4-1 combines with J gene TRBJ1-2, with D perhaps matching TRBD1 (6 bases). Trimming removed 0 bases from V and 1 base from J, with 12 bases in between. This CDR3 comprises 16 residues. Per the germline V gene, CDR1 is MGHRA and CDR2 is YSYEKL. CDR3 sequence: CASSQEWGGRNYGYTF. Written as DNA, the CDR3 is TGCGCCAGCAGCCAAGAATGGGGGGGGCGTAACTATGGCTACACCTTC.

The count of this clone is one. The chain joins TRBV15 to TRBJ2-7; TRBD2 agrees at 12 bases. Trimming removed 5 bases from V and 2 bases from J; junction bases left unmatched: 7. CDR1 is LNHNV and CDR2 is YYDKDF in the germline V gene (reference sequence). There are 16 residues in the CDR3. This CDR3 reads CATSARLAGAPYEQYF. The CDR3 nucleotides read TGTGCCACCAGCGCCCGACTAGCGGGAGCCCCCTACGAGCAGTACTTC.

The chain joins TRBV7-9 to TRBJ1-1, with a possible D match to TRBD1 (6 bases). V lost 1 base and J lost 7, with 13 bases in between. The CDR3 runs to 14 residues. The V gene's germline CDR1 is SEHNR and CDR2 FQNEAQ (reference sequence). The CDR3 sequence: CASSLELGAVEAFF. The CDR3 DNA is TGTGCCAGCAGCTTAGAACTGGGGGCCGTTGAAGCTTTCTTT. Full variable domain (remainder filled in from reference TRBV7-9 and TRBJ1-1): DTGVSQNPRHKITKRGQNVTFRCDPISEHNRLYWYRQTLGQGPEFLTYFQNEAQLEKSRLLSDRFSAERPKGSFSTLEIQRTEQGDSAMYLCASSLELGAVEAFFGQGTRLTVV.

The chain couples TRBV30 to TRBJ1-1, with D maybe TRBD1 (6 bases). V was cut by 2 bases and J by 2 bases, with 12 bases left in between. The CDR3 spans 14 residues. The germline V gene has CDR1 GTSNPN and CDR2 SVGIG (reference sequence). The CDR3 region is CAWSLGQLNTEAFF. In DNA form, the CDR3 reads TGTGCCTGGAGTCTGGGACAACTTAACACTGAAGCTTTCTTT.

V and J are TRBV29-1 and TRBJ1-1; 9 nucleotides align to TRBD1. The V and J ends lost 1 base and 1 base, in that order; junction bases with no gene match: 4. The germline gives CDR1 SQVTM, CDR2 ANQGSEA. The length of the CDR3 is 15 residues. The CDR3 nucleotides are TGCAGCGTTGAAGTAGGGACAGGGAAGAACACTGAAGCTTTCTTT. It codes for CSVEVGTGKNTEAFF.

This clone was recorded only once. The rearrangement uses TRBV7-2 and TRBJ1-5; D possibly corresponds to TRBD1 (6 bases). The V and J ends lost 6 bases and 0 bases respectively, with 12 bases between them. The length of the CDR3 is 15 residues. Germline V lookup: CDR1 SGHTA, CDR2 FQGNSA. The CDR3 loop is CASSSTGTSNQPQHF. DNA of the CDR3: TGTGCCAGCAGTTCGACAGGAACTAGCAATCAGCCCCAGCATTTT.

This clone showed up just a few times. The chain recombines TRBV7-9 with TRBJ2-1, with D possibly being TRBD2 (7 bases). From germline, CDR1 is SEHNR and CDR2 FQNEAQ (reference sequence). The CDR3 covers 15 residues. Trimming removed 1 base from V and 2 bases from J, with 9 bases in between. CDR3 loop: CASSLVGGAYNEQFF. The DNA for the CDR3 is TGTGCCAGCAGCTTAGTAGGGGGGGCCTACAATGAGCAGTTCTTC.

This chain uses TRBV5-1 with TRBJ2-5; 10 nucleotides match TRBD2. The germline V gene has CDR1 SGHRS and CDR2 YFSETQ. With V trimmed by 7 bases and J by 5 bases, 8 bases remained unmatched. CDR3 length: 14 residues. CDR3 nucleotide sequence: TGCGCCAGCCGGTCTAGCGGGAGTGGGGAGACCCAGTACTTC. This gives the protein CASRSSGSGETQYF.

The CDR3 DNA reads as TGCGCCAGCAGTGAGTCTTCCGGTTCAGGCTACGAGCAGTACTTC. It codes for CASSESSGSGYEQYF. The rearrangement joins TRBV10-2 to TRBJ2-7; D unresolved. Trimming shortened V by 0 bases and J by 3 bases, and 12 bases separated the two germline ends. This CDR3 contains 15 residues. The germline V gene encodes CDR1 WSHSY and CDR2 SAAADI.